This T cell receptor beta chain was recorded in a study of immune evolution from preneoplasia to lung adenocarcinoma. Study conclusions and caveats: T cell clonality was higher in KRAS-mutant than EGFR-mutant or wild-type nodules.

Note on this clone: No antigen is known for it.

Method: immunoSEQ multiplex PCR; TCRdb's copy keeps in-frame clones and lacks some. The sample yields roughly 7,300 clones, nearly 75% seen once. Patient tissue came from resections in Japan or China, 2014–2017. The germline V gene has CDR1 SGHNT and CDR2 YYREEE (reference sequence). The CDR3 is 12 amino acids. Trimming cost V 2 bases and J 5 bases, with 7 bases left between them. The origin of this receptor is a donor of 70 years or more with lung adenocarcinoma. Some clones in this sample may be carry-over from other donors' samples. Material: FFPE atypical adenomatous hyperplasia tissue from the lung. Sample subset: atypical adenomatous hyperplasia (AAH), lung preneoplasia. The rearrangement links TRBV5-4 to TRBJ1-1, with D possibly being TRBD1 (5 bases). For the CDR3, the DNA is TGTGCCAGCAGCTTTGGGGGGACTGAAGCTTTCTTT. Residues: CASSFGGTEAFF.